The 5 T cell receptor beta chains in this list originate from one sample, sequenced in a study of human T cells and chemical hapten exposure. Time point described: patch test 1, 2 weeks after DPC sensitization. Treatment defined: therapeutic diphenylcyclopropenone sensitization with weekly scalp DPC. TCRdb reprocessed the RACE reads via MiXCR and lists one record per CDR3 protein. The sample includes 55,000 to 85,000 distinct CDR3 sequences, 9.8% of them seen just once. Sequenced material: whole blood, taken in connection with sensitization to the hapten diphenylcyclopropenone (DPC). These receptors were taken from a woman in her forties with alopecia areata. Some clones in this sample may be carry-over from other donors' samples.

This clonotype appeared many times. The rearrangement uses TRBV4-1 and TRBJ2-1, with D maybe TRBD1 (7 bases). Trimming removed 3 bases from V and 9 bases from J, with 21 bases in between. Looked up from germline, CDR1 is MGHRA and CDR2 is YSYEKL. The CDR3 runs 16 residues. The CDR3 here is CASSQGSARGASEQFF. DNA for the CDR3: TGCGCCAGCAGCCAGGGATCCGCCAGGGGGGCTAGTGAGCAGTTCTTC.

The sample holds a few counts of this clonotype. The gene calls are TRBV5-6 and TRBJ1-1; a weak D match, TRBD1 (6 bases). CDR1 SGHDT and CDR2 YYEEEE come from the germline V gene. The V end lost 4 bases, the J end lost 5 bases, and 24 bases lay between the germline ends. The CDR3 is made up of 17 amino acids. The CDR3 sequence: CASSLSYGGREFTEAFF. The CDR3, as DNA: TGTGCCAGCAGCCTGTCATATGGGGGGCGCGAGTTTACTGAAGCTTTCTTT.

This clonotype was observed many times. The rearrangement links TRBV6-2 or TRBV6-3 to TRBJ1-5; no firm D call. Trimming removed 6 bases at V and 4 bases at J, with 13 bases between. The CDR3 totals 14 residues. Germline assignment: CDR1 MNHEY and CDR2 SVGEGT. The CDR3 DNA follows: TGTGCCAGCAGAGAAACCGGCGAAAATCAGCCCCAGCATTTT. Translated: CASRETGENQPQHF.

J is TRBJ2-7 and V is TRBV18; TRBD2 is a possible D gene (6 bases). Germline CDR1 is KGHSH and CDR2 is LQKENI. The germline V and J ends were trimmed by 4 bases and 1 base, with 11 bases remaining between them. This CDR3 region has 14 residues. The CDR3, as DNA: TGTGCCAGCTCACGCGCTAGCGTATCCTACGAGCAGTACTTC. Translated, it gives CASSRASVSYEQYF.

This clonotype was found many times. This chain joins TRBV20-1 and TRBJ1-1, with no clear D. V lost 0 bases and J lost 2, with 10 bases in between. This CDR3 region has 14 residues. The V gene's germline CDR1 is DFQATT and CDR2 SNEGSKA (reference sequence). The CDR3 protein is CSARDNKGNTEAFF. The CDR3 nucleotides read TGCAGTGCTAGAGATAATAAGGGTAACACTGAAGCTTTCTTT.